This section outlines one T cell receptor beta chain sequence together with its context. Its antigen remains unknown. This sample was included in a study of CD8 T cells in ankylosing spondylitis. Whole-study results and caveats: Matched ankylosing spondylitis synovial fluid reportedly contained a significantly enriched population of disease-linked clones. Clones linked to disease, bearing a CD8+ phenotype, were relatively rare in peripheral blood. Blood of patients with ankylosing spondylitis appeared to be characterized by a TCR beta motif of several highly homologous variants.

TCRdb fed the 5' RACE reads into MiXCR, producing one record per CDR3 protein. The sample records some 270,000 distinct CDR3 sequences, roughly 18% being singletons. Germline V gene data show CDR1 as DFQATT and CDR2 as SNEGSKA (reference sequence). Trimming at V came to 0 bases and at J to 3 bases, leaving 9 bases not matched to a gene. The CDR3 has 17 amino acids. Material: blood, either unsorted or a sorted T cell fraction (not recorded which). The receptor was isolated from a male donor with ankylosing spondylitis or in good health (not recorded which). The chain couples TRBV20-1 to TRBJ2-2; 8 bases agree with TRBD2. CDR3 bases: TGCAGTGCTAGAGAGCCTATCAGCGGGAGAGACACCGGGGAGCTGTTTTTT. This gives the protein CSAREPISGRDTGELFF.